Each of the 31 T cell receptor beta chains below was sequenced from the same sample in a study of vaccination and CD4 T cells after COVID-19 (dated by TCRdb to the early 2020s). Library construction relied on PCR. Sequenced using an Illumina iSeq 100. DNA from cultured CD4+ T cells underwent TCR sequencing with the Oncomine TCR Beta short-read assay at the Johns Hopkins FTIC core. The public reads were quality trimmed at Q25 with fastp and then assembled into clones with MiXCR by TCRdb, keeping productive beta chains. Records with the same CDR3 protein are collapsed into one entry carrying the most frequent genes and DNA. Within this sample are under 15,000 distinct CDR3 sequences, with approximately 52% of them counted one time only. In total, the top ten clones hold around 15% of the sample. The antigens of these receptors remain unknown. In the paper's terms, the treatment or condition label means: approximately nine-day PBMC culture with coronavirus spike peptide pools or control peptides (ViraFEST assay).

The specimen sequenced was CD4+ T cells from blood, cultured in vitro. The receptors were gathered from a human donor who had recovered from COVID-19.

The CDR3 bases are TGTGCCAGCACCTTAGACTGGGGCTCCTATAATTCACCCCTCCACTTT. This sequence encodes CASTLDWGSYNSPLHF. The rearrangement joins TRBV12-3 or TRBV12-4 to TRBJ1-6; no reliable D call. The CDR3 has 16 residues. V lost 7 bases and J lost 0, with 13 bases in between.

The chain links TRBV20-1 to TRBJ2-2; 7 bases fit TRBD1. Trimming at V came to 5 bases and at J to 0 bases, leaving 9 bases not matched to a gene. Germline V gene sequence: CDR1 DFQATT, CDR2 SNEGSKA (reference sequence). There are 16 residues in the CDR3. CDR3 residues: CSADKRQGTNTGELFF. DNA for the CDR3: TGCAGTGCTGATAAAAGACAGGGAACGAACACCGGGGAGCTGTTTTTT.

The chain is built from TRBV19 and TRBJ1-5; 11 bases agree with TRBD1. Germline CDR1 reads LNHDA; CDR2 reads SQIVND (reference sequence). Trimming removed 6 bases from V and 9 bases from J; junction bases left unmatched: 16. The CDR3 has 17 amino acids. The CDR3 coding sequence is TGTGCCAGTAGCAAGCCCGCCGGGACAGGGGGGGTAGGGCCCCAGCATTTT. Protein: CASSKPAGTGGVGPQHF.

This clonotype was counted only a few times. The chain couples TRBV7-7 to TRBJ2-5; TRBD2 is a possible D gene (6 bases). The germline V and J ends were trimmed by 3 bases and 5 bases, with 13 bases remaining between them. The CDR3 loop spans 14 amino acids. Per germline, CDR1 SSHAT and CDR2 FNYEAQ (reference sequence). DNA for the CDR3: TGTGCCAGCAGCTTTGGAGGGTTGGGGGAGACCCAGTACTTC. This codes for CASSFGGLGETQYF.

V usage is TRBV7-2 and J usage is TRBJ2-3; 9 bases map to TRBD2. CDR1 and CDR2 from the germline V gene are SGHTA and FQGNSA. V gave up 5 bases and J gave up 4 bases; unmatched junction bases: 22. This CDR3 is 20 amino acids long. CDR3 nucleotides: TGTGCCAGCAGCCGAACCGGGATTGGCGGGAGGGCCTGGGGCCCAGATACGCAGTATTTT. It is translated as CASSRTGIGGRAWGPDTQYF.

J is TRBJ1-3 and V is TRBV6-1; weak D call: TRBD1 (6 bases). Germline V gene data show CDR1 as MNHNS and CDR2 as SASEGT. V shed 3 bases and J shed 0 bases, with 15 bases lying between them. The CDR3 loop spans 17 amino acids. CDR3 bases: TGTGCCAGCAGTGAGTACTTATGGACAGTCTCTGGAAACACCATATATTTT. Encoded protein: CASSEYLWTVSGNTIYF.

J is TRBJ2-5 and V is TRBV7-9, with a possible D match to TRBD1 (6 bases). CDR3 size: 15 residues. The V end lost 7 bases, the J end lost 5 bases, and 20 bases lay between the germline ends. Germline V gene lookup returns CDR1 SEHNR and CDR2 FQNEAQ (reference sequence). CDR3 coding DNA: TGTGCCAGCATGGTTTCAGGGGAAAGGTGGGAGACCCAGTACTTC. Its protein is CASMVSGERWETQYF.

This clonotype was detected a few times. CDR3 amino acids: CATATGVGNEQYF. The CDR3, as DNA: TGTGCCACCGCTACAGGGGTGGGGAACGAGCAGTACTTC. The chain employs TRBV2 and TRBJ2-7; 7 bases match TRBD1. The CDR3 length is 13 residues. V lost 10 bases and J lost 5; bases outside the gene matches: 11. Germline V gene data show CDR1 as SNHLY and CDR2 as FYNNEI.

In its sample, this clonotype was seen a few times. This chain links TRBV30 with TRBJ2-1, with 8 bases fitting TRBD2. Germline V gene lookup returns CDR1 GTSNPN and CDR2 SVGIG (reference sequence). The CDR3 runs to 16 residues. With V trimmed by 4 bases and J by 0 bases, 8 bases remained unmatched. CDR3: CAWNVFGRASYNEQFF. CDR3 coding DNA: TGTGCCTGGAATGTATTCGGGAGGGCCTCCTACAATGAGCAGTTCTTC.

The gene calls are TRBV5-8 and TRBJ1-5; D is unclear. The V gene's germline CDR1 is SGHTS and CDR2 YDEGEE. Trimming pared 2 bases from V and 4 bases from J, leaving 13 bases between. The CDR3 covers 15 residues. CDR3 protein: CASSFGVSVNQPQHF. Written as DNA, the CDR3 is TGTGCCAGCAGCTTCGGGGTTTCGGTGAATCAGCCCCAGCATTTT.

The genes are TRBV7-8 and TRBJ2-3; TRBD2 aligns across 8 bases. The CDR3 is 15 amino acids. Trimming took 5 bases from V and 6 from J; bases not matched to a gene: 10. CDR1 SGHVS and CDR2 FQNEAQ come from the germline V gene. The chain's CDR3 is CASSLTSGTPDTQYF. CDR3 coding DNA: TGTGCCAGCAGCCTCACTAGCGGCACCCCCGATACGCAGTATTTT.

The chain is built from TRBV10-3 and TRBJ2-7; no clear D gene. Germline V gene sequence: CDR1 ENHRY, CDR2 SYGVKD. V was clipped by 5 bases and J by 3 bases, with 20 bases between them. There are 16 residues in the CDR3. This CDR3 is CAISLTGSTAYYEQYF. The CDR3 nucleotides read TGTGCCATCAGTCTGACTGGATCTACCGCCTACTACGAGCAGTACTTC.

V usage is TRBV6-1 and J usage is TRBJ1-2, with D uncertain. The CDR3 sequence is 13 residues long. CDR1 and CDR2 from the germline V gene are MNHNS and SASEGT. Trimming took off 0 bases at V and 8 bases at J, with 10 bases between the two ends. The CDR3 loop is CASSEARGLGYTF. The CDR3 nucleotides are TGTGCCAGCAGTGAAGCGAGAGGACTCGGCTACACCTTC.

The V call is TRBV4-1, the J call TRBJ1-5; tentatively, D is TRBD1 (6 bases). The CDR3 sequence is 16 residues long. The germline V gene encodes CDR1 MGHRA and CDR2 YSYEKL. V lost 5 bases, J lost 2 bases, and 16 bases lay in between. The CDR3 nucleotides read TGCGCCAGCAGCAACAGGGTAAAAAGAGGCAATCAGCCCCAGCATTTT. This gives the protein CASSNRVKRGNQPQHF.

The genes are TRBV4-1 and TRBJ2-4, with 7 bases lining up with TRBD1. V lost 3 bases, J lost 5 bases, and 4 bases stayed unmatched. The CDR3 covers 14 residues. Per germline, CDR1 MGHRA and CDR2 YSYEKL. This CDR3 reads CASSQPGTENIQYF. In nucleotides, the CDR3 is TGCGCCAGCAGCCAGCCCGGGACAGAAAACATTCAGTACTTC.

This clonotype has just a few counts. The chain combines TRBV19 with TRBJ1-5; the D gene is possibly TRBD1 (5 bases). CDR1 is LNHDA and CDR2 is SQIVND in the germline V gene (reference sequence). V was shortened by 11 bases and J by 4 bases, with 18 bases between the two germline ends. The length of the CDR3 is 14 residues. The CDR3 region is CASDIRTFNQPQHF. CDR3 nucleotide sequence: TGTGCCTCAGATATTAGGACATTTAATCAGCCCCAGCATTTT.

A remark on this clonotype: At one end, the junction sequence differs from germline, possibly due to a read error. The CDR3 DNA reads TGCAGCCGCGAAGGGGGAACTTACACAAATACGCAGTATTTT. This codes for CSREGGTYTNTQYF. The chain uses TRBV20-1 and TRBJ2-3; D is perhaps TRBD1 (6 bases). Germline V gene lookup returns CDR1 DFQATT and CDR2 SNEGSKA (reference sequence). CDR3 size: 14 residues.

In its sample, this clonotype was seen once. The chain couples TRBV20-1 to TRBJ1-2, with D uncertain. Germline CDR1 is DFQATT and CDR2 is SNEGSKA (reference sequence). V dropped 3 bases and J dropped 7 bases, with 15 bases sitting between them. The CDR3 sequence is 13 residues long. DNA for the CDR3: TGCAGTGCTAGCCCTCACGGGCAGCCTGGCTACACCTTC. This encodes CSASPHGQPGYTF.

This clonotype is a singleton in its sample. The chain combines TRBV20-1 with TRBJ2-7; D may correspond to TRBD1 or TRBD2 (6 bases each). The CDR3 sequence is 13 residues long. Germline loops: CDR1 DFQATT, CDR2 SNEGSKA (reference sequence). V gave up 6 bases and J gave up 1 base, with 13 bases separating them. This CDR3 reads CSAETGGSYEQYF. In nucleotides, the CDR3 is TGCAGTGCCGAGACAGGAGGGTCCTACGAGCAGTACTTC.

CDR3 loop: CASSPWDRTTYGYTF. DNA for the CDR3: TGTGCCAGCAGTCCCTGGGACAGGACGACCTATGGCTACACCTTC. The rearrangement links TRBV27 to TRBJ1-2, with 8 bases identical to TRBD1. The junction had 9 bases not matched to a gene; V was cut back by 5 bases and J by 4 bases. The CDR3 totals 15 residues. From germline, CDR1 is MNHEY and CDR2 SMNVEV (reference sequence).

This clonotype has just a few counts. This rearrangement joins TRBV20-1 to TRBJ1-6; 7 bases map to TRBD1. V gave up 2 bases and J gave up 9 bases; unmatched junction bases: 7. Germline values: CDR1 DFQATT, CDR2 SNEGSKA (reference sequence). The CDR3 is 14 amino acids. For the CDR3, the DNA is TGCAGTGCTAGAAGGGGGCGCGAAGGTTCACCCCTCCACTTT. Its protein is CSARRGREGSPLHF.

This clonotype was detected only a few times. The V gene is TRBV20-1, the J gene TRBJ1-2; D is unresolved. Trimming took 2 bases from V and 4 from J, leaving 5 bases between them. Germline CDR1 and CDR2: DFQATT and SNEGSKA (reference sequence). The CDR3 consists of 11 residues. Here the CDR3 reads CSARLSYGYTF. Here the CDR3 DNA reads TGCAGTGCTAGACTTTCCTATGGCTACACCTTC.

This chain uses TRBV20-1 with TRBJ1-1, with D possibly being TRBD1 (5 bases). V lost 3 bases, J lost 5 bases, and 10 bases lay in between. The CDR3 runs to 12 residues. Per the germline V gene, CDR1 is DFQATT and CDR2 is SNEGSKA (reference sequence). This CDR3 reads CSARPWGTEAFF. In DNA, the CDR3 is TGCAGTGCTAGGCCATGGGGGACTGAAGCTTTCTTT.

The chain employs TRBV20-1 and TRBJ2-7, with no clear D. V dropped 8 bases and J dropped 3 bases, with 11 bases sitting between them. The CDR3 length is 11 residues. Germline V gene data show CDR1 as DFQATT and CDR2 as SNEGSKA (reference sequence). In nucleotides, the CDR3 is TGCAGTACAATCAAGAACTACGAGCAGTACTTC. Protein: CSTIKNYEQYF.

There are a few counts of this clonotype. The genes are TRBV7-2 and TRBJ1-1, with 11 bases fitting TRBD1. CDR3 size: 15 residues. V lost 4 bases to trimming and J lost 5 bases; unmatched junction nucleotides: 6. Germline V gene data show CDR1 as SGHTA and CDR2 as FQGNSA. CDR3 nucleotides: TGTGCCAGCAGCTCCCGGACAGGGGGCAGGACTGAAGCTTTCTTT. Protein sequence: CASSSRTGGRTEAFF.

This rearrangement joins TRBV18 to TRBJ2-4; no definite D call. The CDR3 extends over 13 amino acids. V shed 6 bases and J shed 4 bases, with 10 bases lying between them. Per the germline V gene, CDR1 is KGHSH and CDR2 is LQKENI. The CDR3 nucleotides read TGTGCCAGCTCCGCGTCCGGGAAAAACATTCAGTACTTC. This translates into CASSASGKNIQYF.

The chain joins TRBV20-1 to TRBJ2-7; D possibly corresponds to TRBD2 (6 bases). V dropped 0 bases and J dropped 7 bases, with 13 bases sitting between them. Germline loops: CDR1 DFQATT, CDR2 SNEGSKA (reference sequence). There are 13 residues in the CDR3. The CDR3 protein is CSARDPVAAEQYF. The CDR3, as DNA: TGCAGTGCTAGAGATCCAGTAGCGGCTGAGCAGTACTTC.

This clonotype has more than one count but fewer than ten. The chain recombines TRBV20-1 with TRBJ2-6; 8 bases align to TRBD2. The CDR3 has 20 residues. Trimming took 1 base from V and 0 from J; bases not matched to a gene: 14. Germline CDR1 is DFQATT and CDR2 is SNEGSKA (reference sequence). CDR3 residues: CSARVDGRAPVHSGANVLTF. The CDR3 DNA is TGCAGTGCTAGAGTGGACGGGAGGGCCCCCGTCCACTCTGGGGCCAACGTCCTGACTTTC.

With respect to this clonotype: An end of the junction does not agree with germline; a read error may underlie this. The chain carries TRBV6-1 and TRBJ2-5, with 9 bases identical to TRBD2. The CDR3 is 14 residues long. CDR1 is MNHNS, CDR2 SASEGT, per germline. CDR3 in amino acids: CACQGGRAGETQYF. The CDR3, as DNA: TGCGCCTGCCAAGGCGGGAGGGCCGGCGAGACCCAGTACTTC.

This chain uses TRBV28 with TRBJ2-7; the match to TRBD1 covers 11 bases. J gave up 3 bases and V 7 bases, and 11 bases lay outside the gene matches. Germline V CDR1 and CDR2: MDHEN, SYDVKM. This CDR3 comprises 16 residues. CDR3 DNA sequence: TGTGCCAGCACCTCTCGCCGGACAGGGGGCCGCTACGAGCAGTACTTC. Translating it yields CASTSRRTGGRYEQYF.

V is TRBV10-3 and J is TRBJ2-7, with D possibly matching TRBD1 (6 bases). From germline, CDR1 is ENHRY and CDR2 SYGVKD. This CDR3 has 14 residues. The V gene lost 6 bases and the J gene lost 2 bases, with 14 bases spanning the gap. CDR3 nucleotide sequence: TGTGCCATCAGGGGGACAAAGTCAGCCTACGAGCAGTACTTC. It is translated as CAIRGTKSAYEQYF.